This TCR beta chain was obtained from a study of shared clonotypes between healthy human individuals. As for the study in general: CD4 naive and memory got three plates each, CD8 naive two, CD8 memory one. Whole-study findings and limits: Donor clonotype sharing was expected to depend on sequencing depth. For naive CD4 cells, 5% to 6.5% of clonotypes were shared across a few donors.

Germline V gives CDR1 MGHRA, CDR2 YSYEKL. There are 17 residues in the CDR3. In the case of this clone: Its antigen is as yet unknown.

Original analysis: In the immunoSEQ data, sequences were junction-only and lacked quality scores, so filtering differed. Generated by immunoSEQ multiplex PCR, the TCRdb table keeps only in-frame clones and is missing some. V, J and clone size derive from that table, while D and trimming were established from the DNA sequence. This sample carries around 180,000 clones, 80% to 95% of them seen once, and the ten largest clones take 0.065% to 0.07%. Sequenced sample: naive CD4+ T cells sorted from blood. This sample's subset: CD45RA+ positively selected. This sequence originates from a woman aged 25 to 45 in good health. The V gene is TRBV4-1, the J gene TRBJ2-5, with TRBD2 matching over 10 bases. The J call may be faulty, since TRBJ2-7 better matches the DNA end. CDR3 loop: CASSQVLSGRNGYEQYF. CDR3 bases: TGCGCCAGCAGCCAAGTTCTTAGCGGGAGGAATGGCTACGAGCAGTACTTC.